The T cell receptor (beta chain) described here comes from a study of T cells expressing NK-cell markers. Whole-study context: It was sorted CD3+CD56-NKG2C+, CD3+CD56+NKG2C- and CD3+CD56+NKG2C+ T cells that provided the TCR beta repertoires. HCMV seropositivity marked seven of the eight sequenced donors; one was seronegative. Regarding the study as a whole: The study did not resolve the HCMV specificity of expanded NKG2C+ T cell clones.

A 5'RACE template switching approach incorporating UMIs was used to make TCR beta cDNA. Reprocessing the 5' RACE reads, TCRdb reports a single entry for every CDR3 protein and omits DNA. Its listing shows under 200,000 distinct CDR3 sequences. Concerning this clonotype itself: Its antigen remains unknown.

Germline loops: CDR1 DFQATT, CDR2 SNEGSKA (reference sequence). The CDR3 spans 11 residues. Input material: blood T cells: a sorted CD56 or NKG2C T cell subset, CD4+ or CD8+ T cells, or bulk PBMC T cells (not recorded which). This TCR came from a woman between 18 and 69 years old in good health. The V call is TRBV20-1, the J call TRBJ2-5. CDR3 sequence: CSAKKQETQYF.